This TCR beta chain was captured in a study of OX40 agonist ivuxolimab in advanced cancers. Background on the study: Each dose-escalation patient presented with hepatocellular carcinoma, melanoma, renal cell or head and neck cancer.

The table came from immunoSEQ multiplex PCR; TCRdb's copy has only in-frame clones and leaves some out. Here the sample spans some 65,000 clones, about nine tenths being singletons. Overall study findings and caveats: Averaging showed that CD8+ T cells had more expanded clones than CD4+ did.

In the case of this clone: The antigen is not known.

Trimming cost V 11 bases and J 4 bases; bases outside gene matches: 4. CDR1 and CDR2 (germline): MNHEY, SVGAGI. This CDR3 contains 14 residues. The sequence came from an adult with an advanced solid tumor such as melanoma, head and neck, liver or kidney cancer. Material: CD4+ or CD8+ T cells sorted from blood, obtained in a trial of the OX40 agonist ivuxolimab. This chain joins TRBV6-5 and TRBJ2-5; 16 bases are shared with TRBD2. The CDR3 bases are TGTGCCGCCGGGACTAGCGGGAGGGCAGAGACCCAGTACTTC. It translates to CAAGTSGRAETQYF.